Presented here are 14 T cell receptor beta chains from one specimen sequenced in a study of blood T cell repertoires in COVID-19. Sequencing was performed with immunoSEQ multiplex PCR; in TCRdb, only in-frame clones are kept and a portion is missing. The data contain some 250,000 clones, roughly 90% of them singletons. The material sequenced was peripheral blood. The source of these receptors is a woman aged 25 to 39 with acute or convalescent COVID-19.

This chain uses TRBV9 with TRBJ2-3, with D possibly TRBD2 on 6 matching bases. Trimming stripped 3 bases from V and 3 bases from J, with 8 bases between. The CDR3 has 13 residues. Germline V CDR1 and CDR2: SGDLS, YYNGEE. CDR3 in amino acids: CASSEAGTDTQYF. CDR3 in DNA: TGTGCCAGCAGCGAGGCGGGGACAGATACGCAGTATTTT.

The CDR3 nucleotides are TGTGCCAGCATCGCAACAGCATCCTACAATGAGCAGTTCTTC. Translated: CASIATASYNEQFF. The genes are TRBV25-1 and TRBJ2-1; D not certain. The ends were cut back, 7 bases at V and 1 base at J, with 11 bases in the middle. This CDR3 region has 14 residues. Per germline, CDR1 MGHDK and CDR2 SYGVNS.

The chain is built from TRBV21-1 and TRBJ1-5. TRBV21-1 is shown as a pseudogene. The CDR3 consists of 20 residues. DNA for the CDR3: TGTGCCAGCAGCAAAGCCCATTCGACTCTAGACGTATTTAGCAATCAGCCCCAGCATTTT. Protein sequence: CASSKAHSTLDVFSNQPQHF.

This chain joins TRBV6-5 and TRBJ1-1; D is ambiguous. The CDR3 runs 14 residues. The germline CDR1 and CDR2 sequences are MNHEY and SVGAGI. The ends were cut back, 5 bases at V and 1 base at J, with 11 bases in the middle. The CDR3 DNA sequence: TGTGCCAGCAGTCGCGACGGAGGGAACACTGAAGCTTTCTTT. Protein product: CASSRDGGNTEAFF.

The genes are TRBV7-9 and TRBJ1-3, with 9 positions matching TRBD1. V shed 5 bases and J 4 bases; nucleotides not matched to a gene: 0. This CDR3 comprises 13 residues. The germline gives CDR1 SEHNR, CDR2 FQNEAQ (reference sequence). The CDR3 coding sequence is TGTGCCAGCAGCGGGACAGGGGGAAACACCATATATTTT. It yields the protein CASSGTGGNTIYF.

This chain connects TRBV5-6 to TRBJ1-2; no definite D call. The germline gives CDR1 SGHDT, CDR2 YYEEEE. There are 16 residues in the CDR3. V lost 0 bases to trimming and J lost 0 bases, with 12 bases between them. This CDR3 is CASSLARVRSNYGYTF. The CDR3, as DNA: TGTGCCAGCAGCTTGGCCCGTGTCAGGTCTAACTATGGCTACACCTTC.

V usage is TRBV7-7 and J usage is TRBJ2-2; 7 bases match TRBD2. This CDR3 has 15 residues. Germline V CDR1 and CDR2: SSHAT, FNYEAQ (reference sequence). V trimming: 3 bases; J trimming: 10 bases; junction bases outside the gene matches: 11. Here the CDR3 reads CASSLMAGDLLELFF. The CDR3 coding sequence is TGTGCCAGCAGCTTGATGGCGGGGGACCTTTTGGAGCTGTTTTTT.

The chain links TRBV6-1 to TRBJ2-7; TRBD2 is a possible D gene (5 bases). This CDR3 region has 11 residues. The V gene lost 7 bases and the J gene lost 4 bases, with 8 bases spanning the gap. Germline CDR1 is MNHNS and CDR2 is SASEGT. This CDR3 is CASTRGYEQYF. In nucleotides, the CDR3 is TGTGCCAGCACTAGAGGGTACGAGCAGTACTTC.

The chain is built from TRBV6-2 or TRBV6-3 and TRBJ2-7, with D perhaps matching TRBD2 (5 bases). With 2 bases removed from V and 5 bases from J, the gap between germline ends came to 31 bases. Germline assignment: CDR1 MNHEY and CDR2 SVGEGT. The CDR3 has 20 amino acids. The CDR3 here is CASSYRVGEGTGQSTHEQYF. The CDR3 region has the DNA TGTGCCAGCAGTTACCGCGTGGGAGAGGGTACGGGCCAAAGTACCCACGAGCAGTACTTC.

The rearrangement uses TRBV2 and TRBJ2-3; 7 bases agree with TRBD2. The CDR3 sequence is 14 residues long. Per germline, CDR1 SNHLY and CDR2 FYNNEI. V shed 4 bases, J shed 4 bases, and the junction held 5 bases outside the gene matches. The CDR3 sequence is CASSGREWADTQYF. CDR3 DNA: TGTGCCAGCAGTGGGCGGGAGTGGGCAGATACGCAGTATTTT.

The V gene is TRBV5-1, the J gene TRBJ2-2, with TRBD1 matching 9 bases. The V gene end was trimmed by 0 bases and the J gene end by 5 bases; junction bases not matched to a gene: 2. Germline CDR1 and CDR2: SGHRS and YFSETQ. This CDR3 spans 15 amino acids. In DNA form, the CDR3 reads TGCGCCAGCAGCTTGGCGGGACAGGGTACCGGGGAGCTGTTTTTT. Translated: CASSLAGQGTGELFF.

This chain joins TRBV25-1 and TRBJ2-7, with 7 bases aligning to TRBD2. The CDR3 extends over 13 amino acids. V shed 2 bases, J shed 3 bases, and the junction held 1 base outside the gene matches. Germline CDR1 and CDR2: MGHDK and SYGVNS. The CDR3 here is CASSEGGGYEQYF. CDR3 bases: TGTGCCAGCAGTGAAGGGGGGGGCTACGAGCAGTACTTC.

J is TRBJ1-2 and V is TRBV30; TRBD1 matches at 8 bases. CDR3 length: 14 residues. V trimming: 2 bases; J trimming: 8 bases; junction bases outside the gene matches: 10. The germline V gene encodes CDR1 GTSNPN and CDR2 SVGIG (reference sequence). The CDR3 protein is CAWSYGTGLLGYTF. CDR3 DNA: TGTGCCTGGAGTTACGGGACAGGACTACTGGGCTACACCTTC.

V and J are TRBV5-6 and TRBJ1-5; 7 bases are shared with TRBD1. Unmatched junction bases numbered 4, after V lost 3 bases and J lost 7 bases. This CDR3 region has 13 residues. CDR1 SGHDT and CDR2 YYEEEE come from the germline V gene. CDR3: CASSSTGMQPQHF. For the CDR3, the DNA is TGTGCCAGCAGCTCGACAGGGATGCAGCCCCAGCATTTT.